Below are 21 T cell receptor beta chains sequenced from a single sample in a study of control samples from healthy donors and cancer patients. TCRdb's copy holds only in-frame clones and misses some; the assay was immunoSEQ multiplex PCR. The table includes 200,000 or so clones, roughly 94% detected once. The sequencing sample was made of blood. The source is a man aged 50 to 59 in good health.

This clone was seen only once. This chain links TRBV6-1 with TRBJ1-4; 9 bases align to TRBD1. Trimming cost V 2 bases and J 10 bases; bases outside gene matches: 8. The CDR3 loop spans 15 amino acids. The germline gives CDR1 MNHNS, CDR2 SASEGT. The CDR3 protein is CASSERVQGAGKLFF. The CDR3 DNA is TGTGCCAGCAGTGAACGGGTACAGGGGGCTGGAAAACTGTTTTTT.

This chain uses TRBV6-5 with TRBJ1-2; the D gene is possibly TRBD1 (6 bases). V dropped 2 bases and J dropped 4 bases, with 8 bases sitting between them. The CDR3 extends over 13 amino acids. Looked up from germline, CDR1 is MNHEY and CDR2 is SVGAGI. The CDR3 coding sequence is TGTGCCAGCAGTTACGACAGGTCCTATGGCTACACCTTC. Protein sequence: CASSYDRSYGYTF.

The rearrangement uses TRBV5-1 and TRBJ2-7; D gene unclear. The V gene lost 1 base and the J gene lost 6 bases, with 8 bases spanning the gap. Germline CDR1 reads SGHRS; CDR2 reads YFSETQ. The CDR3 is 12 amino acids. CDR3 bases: TGCGCCAGCAGCTTGTCACTGGGCGAGCAGTACTTC. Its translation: CASSLSLGEQYF.

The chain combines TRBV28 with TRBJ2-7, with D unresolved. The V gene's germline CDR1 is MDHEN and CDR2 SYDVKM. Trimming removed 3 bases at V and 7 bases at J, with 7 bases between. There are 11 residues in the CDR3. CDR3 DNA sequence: TGTGCCAGCAGTTTGAGAGAAGAGCAGTACTTC. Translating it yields CASSLREEQYF. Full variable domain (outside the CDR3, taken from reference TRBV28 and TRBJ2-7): DVKVTQSSRYLVKRTGEKVFLECVQDMDHENMFWYRQDPGLGLRLIYFSYDVKMKEKGDIPEGYSVSREKKERFSLILESASTNQTSMYLCASSLREEQYFGPGTRLTVT.

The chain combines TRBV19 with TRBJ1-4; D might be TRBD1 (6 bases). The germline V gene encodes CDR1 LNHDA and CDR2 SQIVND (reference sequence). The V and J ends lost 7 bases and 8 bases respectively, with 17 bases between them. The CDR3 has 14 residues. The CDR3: CASTQGRLGEKLFF. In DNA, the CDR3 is TGTGCCAGTACCCAGGGGAGGTTAGGGGAAAAACTGTTTTTT.

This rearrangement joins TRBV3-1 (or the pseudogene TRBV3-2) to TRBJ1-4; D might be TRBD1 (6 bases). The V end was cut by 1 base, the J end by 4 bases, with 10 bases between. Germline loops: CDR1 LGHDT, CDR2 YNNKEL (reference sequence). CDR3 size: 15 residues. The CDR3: CASSQGDRSNEKLFF. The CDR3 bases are TGTGCCAGCAGCCAAGGTGACAGGAGTAATGAAAAACTGTTTTTT.

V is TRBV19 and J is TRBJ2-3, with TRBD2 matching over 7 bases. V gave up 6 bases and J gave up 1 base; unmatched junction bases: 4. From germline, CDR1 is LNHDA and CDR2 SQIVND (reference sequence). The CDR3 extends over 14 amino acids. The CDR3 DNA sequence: TGTGCCAGTAGAGCGGCGGGGGGCACAGATACGCAGTATTTT. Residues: CASRAAGGTDTQYF.

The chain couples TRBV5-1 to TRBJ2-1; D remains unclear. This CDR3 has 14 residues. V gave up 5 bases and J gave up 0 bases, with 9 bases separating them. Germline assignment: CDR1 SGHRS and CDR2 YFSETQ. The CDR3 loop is CASRQESSYNEQFF. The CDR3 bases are TGCGCCAGCAGACAAGAAAGCTCCTACAATGAGCAGTTCTTC.

The CDR3 bases are TGTGCCAGCTCACCGACAGGGTTTAATCAGCCCCAGCATTTT. Translating gives CASSPTGFNQPQHF. The V and J genes are TRBV6-5 and TRBJ1-5; TRBD1 aligns across 7 bases. The CDR3 runs to 14 residues. Germline V gives CDR1 MNHEY, CDR2 SVGAGI. Trimming took 8 bases from V and 4 from J; bases not matched to a gene: 8.

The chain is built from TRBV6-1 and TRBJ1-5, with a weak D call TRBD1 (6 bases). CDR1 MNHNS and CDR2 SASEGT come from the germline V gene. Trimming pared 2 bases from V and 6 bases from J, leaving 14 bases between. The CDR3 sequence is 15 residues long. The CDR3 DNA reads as TGTGCCAGCAGTGAATGGTACGGGGGCGGTCAGCCCCAGCATTTT. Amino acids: CASSEWYGGGQPQHF.

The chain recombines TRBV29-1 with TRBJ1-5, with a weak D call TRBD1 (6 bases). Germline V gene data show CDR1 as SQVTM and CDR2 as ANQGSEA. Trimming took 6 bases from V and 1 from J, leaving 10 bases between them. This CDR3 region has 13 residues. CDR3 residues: CSVQDSSNQPQHF. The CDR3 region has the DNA TGCAGCGTCCAGGACAGCAGCAATCAGCCCCAGCATTTT.

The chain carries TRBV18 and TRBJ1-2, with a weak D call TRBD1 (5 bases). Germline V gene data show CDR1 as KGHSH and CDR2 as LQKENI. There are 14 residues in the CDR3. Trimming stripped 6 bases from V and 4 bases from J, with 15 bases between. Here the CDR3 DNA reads TGTGCCAGCTCGCTTGAATCAGGGACCTATGGCTACACCTTC. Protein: CASSLESGTYGYTF.

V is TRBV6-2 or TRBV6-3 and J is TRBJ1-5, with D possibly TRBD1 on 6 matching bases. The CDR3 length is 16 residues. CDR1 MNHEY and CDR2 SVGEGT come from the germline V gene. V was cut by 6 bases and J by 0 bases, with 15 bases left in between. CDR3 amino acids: CASSRGQQYSNQPQHF. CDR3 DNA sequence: TGTGCCAGCAGCCGAGGACAGCAGTATAGCAATCAGCCCCAGCATTTT.

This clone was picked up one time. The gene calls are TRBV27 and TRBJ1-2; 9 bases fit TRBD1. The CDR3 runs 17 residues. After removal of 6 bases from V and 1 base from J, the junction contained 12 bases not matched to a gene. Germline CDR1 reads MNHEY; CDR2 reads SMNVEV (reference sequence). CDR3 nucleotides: TGTGCCAGCAGACCCCCCGGGACAGGGACTTATAACTATGGCTACACCTTC. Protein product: CASRPPGTGTYNYGYTF.

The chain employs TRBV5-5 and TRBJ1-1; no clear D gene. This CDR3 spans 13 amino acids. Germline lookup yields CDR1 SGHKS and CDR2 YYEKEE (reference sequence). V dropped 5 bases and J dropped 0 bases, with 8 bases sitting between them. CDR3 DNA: TGTGCCAGCAGGACGAATATGAACACTGAAGCTTTCTTT. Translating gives CASRTNMNTEAFF.

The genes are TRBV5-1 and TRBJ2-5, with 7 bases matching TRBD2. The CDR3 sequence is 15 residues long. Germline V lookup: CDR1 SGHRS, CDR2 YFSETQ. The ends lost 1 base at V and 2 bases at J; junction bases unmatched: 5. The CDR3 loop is CASSLSAGEQETQYF. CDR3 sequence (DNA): TGCGCCAGCAGCTTGTCGGCGGGGGAGCAAGAGACCCAGTACTTC.

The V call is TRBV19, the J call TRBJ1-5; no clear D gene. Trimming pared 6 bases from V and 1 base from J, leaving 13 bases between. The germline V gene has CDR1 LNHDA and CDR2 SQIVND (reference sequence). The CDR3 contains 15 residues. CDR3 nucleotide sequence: TGTGCCAGTAGATCCCTGGACGGAAGCAATCAGCCCCAGCATTTT. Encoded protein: CASRSLDGSNQPQHF.

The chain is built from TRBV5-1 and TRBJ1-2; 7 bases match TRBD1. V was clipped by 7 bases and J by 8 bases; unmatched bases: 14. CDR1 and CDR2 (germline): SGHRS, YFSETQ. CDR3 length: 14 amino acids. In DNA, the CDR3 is TGCGCCAGCGCTAACTCGGAGGGGGCGGGAGGCTACACCTTC. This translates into CASANSEGAGGYTF.

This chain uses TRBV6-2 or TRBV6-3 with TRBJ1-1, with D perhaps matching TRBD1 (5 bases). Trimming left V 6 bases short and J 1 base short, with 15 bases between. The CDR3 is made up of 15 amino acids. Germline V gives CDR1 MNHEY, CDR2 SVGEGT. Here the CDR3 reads CASSPLKGRNTEAFF. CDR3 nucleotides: TGTGCCAGCAGCCCTCTTAAGGGGAGGAACACTGAAGCTTTCTTT.

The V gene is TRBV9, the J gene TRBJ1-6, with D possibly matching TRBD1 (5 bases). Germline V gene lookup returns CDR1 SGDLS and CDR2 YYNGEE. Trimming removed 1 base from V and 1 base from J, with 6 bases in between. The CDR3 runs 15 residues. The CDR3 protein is CASSVQGSYNSPLHF. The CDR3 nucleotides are TGTGCCAGCAGCGTACAGGGATCCTATAATTCACCCCTCCACTTT. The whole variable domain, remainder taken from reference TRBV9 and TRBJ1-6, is DSGVTQTPKHLITATGQRVTLRCSPRSGDLSVYWYQQSLDQGLQFLIQYYNGEERAKGNILERFSAQQFPDLHSELNLSSLELGDSALYFCASSVQGSYNSPLHFGNGTRLTVT.

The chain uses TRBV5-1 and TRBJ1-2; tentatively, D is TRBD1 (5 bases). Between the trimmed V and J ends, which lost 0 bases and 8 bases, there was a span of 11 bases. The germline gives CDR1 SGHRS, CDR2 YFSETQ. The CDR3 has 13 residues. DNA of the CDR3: TGCGCCAGCAGCTTGGGGGGGTCAGAAGGCTACACCTTC. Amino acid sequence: CASSLGGSEGYTF.